This T cell receptor beta chain was found in a study of blood T cells in healthy people across ages. There were healthy Caucasian individuals from Russia, aged roughly 6 to 100, serving as donors. Each donor supplied approximately 10 milliliters of peripheral blood. No fewer than 5.5 micrograms of total RNA were isolated from every sample. The CDR3 extends over 14 amino acids. Trimming took off 2 bases at V and 9 bases at J, with 11 bases between the two ends. Germline-derived CDR1 and CDR2 are SEHNR and FQNEAQ (reference sequence). Together with a sample-barcoded 5' primer, a J-beta primer mix was included in a second PCR lasting roughly 6 to 12 cycles. TCRdb re-derived calls from the 5' RACE reads in MiXCR, one entry per CDR3 protein. In the table there are fewer than 750,000 distinct CDR3 sequences, about 50% of which are singletons. This clonotype was recorded a few times. Its cognate antigen is unknown. A much larger clone is a single base away; this may be a read error.

Study-wide results and caveats: As naive T cell percentage varied, TCR beta diversity correlated strongly with it.

Sequencing used blood. The TCR comes from a woman aged 80 or over in good health. This rearrangement joins TRBV7-9 to TRBJ1-6; D might be TRBD1 (5 bases). The DNA of the CDR3 is TGTGCCAGCAGCTTAAGGGACGGCAGTTCACCCCTCCACTTT. It specifies CASSLRDGSSPLHF.